The clone carrying this T cell receptor beta chain was detected a few times. What it binds is unknown. V was pared by 0 bases and J by 6 bases, with 7 bases of the junction left unmatched. CDR1 is MNHEY, CDR2 SVGAGI, per germline. This CDR3 region has 17 residues. The sample comes from a study of breast tumors, draining lymph nodes, adjacent tissues. Study findings and constraints: That most tumor T cells come from lymph nodes remained unproven.

TCRdb re-called the multiplex PCR reads with MiXCR, one entry per CDR3 protein. The sample has 150,000 to 250,000 distinct CDR3 sequences, approximately 33% seen once. The lymph nodes were axillary draining lymph nodes from breast cancer patients. The chain is built from TRBV6-5 and TRBJ2-2; 10 positions match TRBD1. What was sequenced was axillary lymph node tissue. The TCR originated in a female donor with breast cancer. Some clones in this sample may be carry-over from other donors' samples. The CDR3 bases are TGTGCCAGCAGTTACTCTCCCGGGACAGGGGAACCCGGGGAGCTGTTTTTT. This translates into CASSYSPGTGEPGELFF.